The 23 T cell receptor beta chains below were found in one sample sequenced in a study of memory CD4+ T cells and cytomegalovirus serostatus. Sequencing used immunoSEQ multiplex PCR; TCRdb keeps in-frame clones, though not all of them. The sample records 80,000 to 100,000 clones, under 90% being singletons. Single viable CD3+CD4+CD8-CD45RO+ cells were sorted as the memory CD4+ T cells. Sequencing used memory CD4+ T cells from blood. Every receptor here comes from an adult in good health and CMV-seropositive.

CDR3 residues: CASSQGNYGYTF. The CDR3 DNA follows: TGTGCCAGCAGCCAGGGAAACTATGGCTACACCTTC. The chain employs TRBV16 and TRBJ1-2; D not certain. The germline gives CDR1 KGHSY, CDR2 FQNENV. Between the trimmed V and J ends, which lost 3 bases and 2 bases, there was a span of 4 bases. The CDR3 spans 12 residues.

This chain links TRBV14 with TRBJ2-1; TRBD2 aligns across 10 bases. J lost 8 bases, V lost 4 bases, and 2 bases had no gene match. In germline, CDR1 is SGHDN, CDR2 FVKESK. The length of the CDR3 is 13 residues. CDR3 sequence (DNA): TGTGCCAGCAGCCTAGCGGGAGGCGATGAGCAGTTCTTC. This encodes CASSLAGGDEQFF. The full variable domain, completed using reference TRBV14 and TRBJ2-1, is EAGVTQFPSHSVIEKGQTVTLRCDPISGHDNLYWYRRVMGKEIKFLLHFVKESKQDESGMPNNRFLAERTGGTYSTLKVQPAELEDSGVYFCASSLAGGDEQFFGPGTRLTVL.

The chain is built from TRBV4-1 and TRBJ1-5; no firm D call. This CDR3 is 15 amino acids long. The germline V gene has CDR1 MGHRA and CDR2 YSYEKL. V was shortened by 0 bases and J by 4 bases, with 10 bases between the two germline ends. The CDR3 protein is CASSQDGGWNQPQHF. The CDR3 nucleotides are TGCGCCAGCAGCCAAGATGGAGGTTGGAATCAGCCCCAGCATTTT.

This sequence joins TRBV7-2 and TRBJ1-5, with D maybe TRBD1 (6 bases). Germline V gene data show CDR1 as SGHTA and CDR2 as FQGNSA. The CDR3 runs to 15 residues. The V end lost 3 bases, the J end lost 3 bases, and 12 bases lay between the germline ends. The CDR3 is CASSLVAGDNQPQHF. DNA for the CDR3: TGTGCCAGCAGCTTGGTGGCAGGGGACAATCAGCCCCAGCATTTT.

The chain recombines TRBV29-1 with TRBJ2-1; weak D call: TRBD2 (7 bases). CDR3 size: 16 residues. Germline V gives CDR1 SQVTM, CDR2 ANQGSEA. Trimming took 3 bases from V and 7 from J, leaving 22 bases between them. DNA for the CDR3: TGCAGCGTTGATCCCCCTGGGGGAGGGGGGGGGAATGAGCAGTTCTTC. It codes for CSVDPPGGGGGNEQFF.

The rearrangement links TRBV6-6 to TRBJ1-1, with D possibly being TRBD1 (5 bases). The CDR3 loop spans 16 amino acids. V shed 5 bases and J shed 10 bases, with 26 bases lying between them. The V gene's germline CDR1 is MNHNY and CDR2 SVGAGI (reference sequence). CDR3 amino acids: CASSTTMRGRHQVAFF. The CDR3 region has the DNA TGTGCCAGCAGTACTACAATGAGGGGACGTCACCAGGTAGCTTTCTTT.

This chain joins TRBV7-2 and TRBJ2-3; D may be TRBD2 (5 bases). There are 13 residues in the CDR3. Germline CDR1 is SGHTA and CDR2 is FQGNSA. Trimming left V 8 bases short and J 0 bases short, with 9 bases between. The CDR3, as DNA: TGTGCCAGCCGCGGGTTTAGCACAGATACGCAGTATTTT. Encoded protein: CASRGFSTDTQYF.

This chain connects TRBV6-5 to TRBJ1-5; D might be TRBD1 (6 bases). CDR1 and CDR2 (germline): MNHEY, SVGAGI. Trimming shortened V by 7 bases and J by 5 bases, and 12 bases separated the two germline ends. The CDR3 is 13 amino acids. This CDR3 reads CASTGAHDQPQHF. CDR3 in DNA: TGTGCCAGCACAGGGGCGCACGATCAGCCCCAGCATTTT.

The J gene is TRBJ2-1, the V gene TRBV19; TRBD2 matches at 7 bases. V was pared by 7 bases and J by 4 bases, with 7 bases of the junction left unmatched. Germline CDR1 LNHDA, CDR2 SQIVND (reference sequence). The CDR3 is 14 amino acids. CDR3 in DNA: TGTGCCAGTAAAAAGCGGGACGGTTACAATGAGCAGTTCTTC. Translation gives CASKKRDGYNEQFF. Full variable domain (outside the CDR3, taken from reference TRBV19 and TRBJ2-1): DGGITQSPKYLFRKEGQNVTLSCEQNLNHDAMYWYRQDPGQGLRLIYYSQIVNDFQKGDIAEGYSVSREKKESFPLTVTSAQKNPTAFYLCASKKRDGYNEQFFGPGTRLTVL.

The CDR3: CASSYDFDQPQHF. The DNA for the CDR3 is TGTGCCAGCAGTTACGATTTTGATCAGCCCCAGCATTTT. The chain is built from TRBV6-5 and TRBJ1-5, with D uncertain. The V end lost 2 bases, the J end lost 5 bases, and 7 bases lay between the germline ends. Germline V gene sequence: CDR1 MNHEY, CDR2 SVGAGI. CDR3 size: 13 residues.

The rearrangement joins TRBV18 to TRBJ2-1; 7 nucleotides agree with TRBD2. Germline V lookup: CDR1 KGHSH, CDR2 LQKENI. J gave up 10 bases and V 3 bases, and 6 bases lay outside the gene matches. The CDR3 totals 13 residues. In nucleotides, the CDR3 is TGTGCCAGCTCACCGGGGGGGTATGGCGAGCAGTTCTTC. Translating gives CASSPGGYGEQFF.

This clone was counted once. This rearrangement joins TRBV30 to TRBJ1-3; TRBD1 might be the D (6 bases). Trimming removed 3 bases from V and 2 bases from J, with 14 bases in between. CDR1 GTSNPN and CDR2 SVGIG come from the germline V gene (reference sequence). The CDR3 is 15 residues long. The CDR3: CAWSRGAVTGNTIYF. The CDR3 DNA is TGTGCCTGGAGCCGGGGGGCTGTCACTGGAAACACCATATATTTT.

J is TRBJ2-1 and V is TRBV4-3; no clear D gene. Trimming pared 0 bases from V and 7 bases from J, leaving 13 bases between. This CDR3 is built from 15 residues. CDR1 and CDR2 from the germline V gene are LGHNA and YSLEER. The CDR3 sequence: CASSQDGRPWNEQFF. In DNA form, the CDR3 reads TGCGCCAGCAGCCAAGATGGCCGCCCCTGGAATGAGCAGTTCTTC.

The V and J genes are TRBV7-2 and TRBJ2-1; 9 bases map to TRBD2. This CDR3 region has 16 residues. The junction had 8 bases not matched to a gene; V was cut back by 1 base and J by 7 bases. Germline V gene data show CDR1 as SGHTA and CDR2 as FQGNSA. The CDR3 nucleotides are TGTGCCAGCAGCTTAGTGGGAGGGACTAGCTGGAATGAGCAGTTCTTC. It specifies CASSLVGGTSWNEQFF.

The chain couples TRBV28 to TRBJ2-1; 13 bases are shared with TRBD2. This CDR3 has 15 amino acids. Germline V CDR1 and CDR2: MDHEN, SYDVKM. The ends lost 6 bases at V and 8 bases at J; junction bases unmatched: 7. This chain's CDR3 is CASSQPGLAGYEQFF. The CDR3 DNA sequence: TGTGCCAGCAGCCAACCGGGACTAGCGGGATATGAGCAGTTCTTC.

This clone appeared once. J is TRBJ2-7 and V is TRBV13; D is undetermined. V was trimmed by 5 bases and J by 2 bases, leaving 16 bases between them. The CDR3 has 15 amino acids. Germline CDR1 PRHDT, CDR2 FYEKMQ (reference sequence). The CDR3 sequence is CASSLQPDAAYEQYF. DNA of the CDR3: TGTGCCAGCAGCCTACAGCCCGACGCCGCCTACGAGCAGTACTTC.

This chain joins TRBV11-3 and TRBJ2-1; 7 bases fit TRBD2. Losses at the gene ends were 0 bases for V and 3 bases for J; bases not matched to a gene: 5. Germline V gene lookup returns CDR1 SGHNT and CDR2 YENEEA. The CDR3 extends over 16 amino acids. The CDR3 is CASSLDASGRYNEQFF. The CDR3 coding sequence is TGTGCCAGCAGCTTAGATGCTAGCGGACGCTACAATGAGCAGTTCTTC.

The chain couples TRBV7-8 to TRBJ1-1; a possible D gene is TRBD1 (6 bases). The CDR3 consists of 12 residues. V lost 5 bases and J 10 bases, leaving 14 bases between the germline ends. CDR1 and CDR2 from the germline V gene are SGHVS and FQNEAQ. The DNA for the CDR3 is TGTGCCAGCAGCCCGAGGGACACACGAGCTTTCTTT. It yields the protein CASSPRDTRAFF.

The chain carries TRBV7-9 and TRBJ2-2, with TRBD1 as a possible D gene (5 bases). The V and J ends lost 8 bases and 3 bases respectively, with 10 bases between them. The CDR3 spans 13 residues. CDR1 and CDR2 from the germline V gene are SEHNR and FQNEAQ (reference sequence). The CDR3 DNA reads as TGTGCCAGCGGACAAGGGGACACCGGGGAGCTGTTTTTT. Protein sequence: CASGQGDTGELFF.

The rearrangement uses TRBV9 and TRBJ2-1; no definite D call. The germline V gene has CDR1 SGDLS and CDR2 YYNGEE. V lost 0 bases, J lost 0 bases, and 10 bases lay in between. CDR3 size: 16 residues. DNA of the CDR3: TGTGCCAGCAGCGTAGAGCCGACCTACTCCTACAATGAGCAGTTCTTC. It is translated as CASSVEPTYSYNEQFF.

The chain joins TRBV28 to TRBJ1-1; D is ambiguous. Germline V gene sequence: CDR1 MDHEN, CDR2 SYDVKM. The V end was cut by 6 bases, the J end by 3 bases, with 8 bases between. The CDR3 loop spans 12 amino acids. CDR3 amino acids: CASSLGYTEAFF. The CDR3 nucleotides are TGTGCCAGCAGCCTCGGGTACACTGAAGCTTTCTTT. Together with reference TRBV28 and TRBJ1-1, the CDR3 gives the full variable domain: DVKVTQSSRYLVKRTGEKVFLECVQDMDHENMFWYRQDPGLGLRLIYFSYDVKMKEKGDIPEGYSVSREKKERFSLILESASTNQTSMYLCASSLGYTEAFFGQGTRLTVV.

The chain uses TRBV2 and TRBJ1-3, with 8 bases that match TRBD1. J was trimmed by 4 bases and V by 5 bases; bases with no gene match: 7. CDR3 size: 15 residues. Looked up from germline, CDR1 is SNHLY and CDR2 is FYNNEI. CDR3 sequence reads: CASSYERTGGNTIYF. CDR3 in DNA: TGTGCCAGCAGTTACGAACGGACAGGGGGAAACACCATATATTTT.

CDR3 protein: CASSHGLGNAGRFF. The CDR3 DNA sequence: TGCGCCAGCAGCCACGGGTTGGGTAACGCGGGAAGGTTCTTC. The chain combines TRBV4-1 with TRBJ2-1; perhaps TRBD2 as D (6 bases). The germline V gene encodes CDR1 MGHRA and CDR2 YSYEKL. V lost 3 bases and J 15 bases, leaving 21 bases between the germline ends. CDR3 length: 14 amino acids.